Listed below are T cell receptor beta chains from one sample, sequenced in a study of blood T cell repertoires in COVID-19. TCRdb's table, derived via immunoSEQ multiplex PCR, lists solely in-frame clones and lacks some. This repertoire shows just under 90,000 clones, roughly 90% found once; its top ten account for 2.9%. Sequencing was done on a sample of peripheral blood. The receptors here all came from a woman over 75 with acute or convalescent COVID-19. CDR3s include the opening cysteine and the closing phenylalanine or tryptophan. The order of the fields is D gene, V gene, J gene, clone size, CDR3 protein, CDR3 DNA. A D gene is named only where the DNA matches it firmly. For some rows the clone size is stated as once, few or many, or as a class when expanded; others skip it.

>.|TRBV5-6|TRBJ2-2|once
CASSAYRGELFF
TGTGCCAGCAGCGCTTACAGGGGGGAGCTGTTTTTT
>.|TRBV6-5|TRBJ1-2|.
CASSYSSLIYGYTF
TGTGCCAGCAGTTACAGCTCTCTTATCTATGGCTACACCTTC
>.|TRBV29-1|TRBJ1-2|.
CSVSLPPPGYTF
TGCAGCGTTAGCCTACCCCCGCCTGGCTACACCTTC
>.|TRBV28|TRBJ1-4|once
CASSTVLEKLFF
TGTGCCAGCAGTACAGTCTTAGAAAAACTGTTTTTT
>TRBD2|TRBV6-5|TRBJ2-3|.
CASITSGRATDTQYF
TGTGCCAGCATAACTAGCGGGAGGGCCACAGATACGCAGTATTTT
>.|TRBV6-6|TRBJ2-7|.
CASSYLHGEQYF
TGTGCCAGCAGTTACTTACACGGGGAGCAGTACTTC
>TRBD1|TRBV24-1|TRBJ2-1|.
CATSDPTGGFYNEQFF
TGTGCCACCAGTGACCCAACAGGGGGCTTTTACAATGAGCAGTTCTTC
>.|TRBV28|TRBJ2-6|.
CASSEQGGGANVLTF
TGTGCCAGCAGTGAACAGGGCGGTGGGGCCAACGTCCTGACTTTC
>.|TRBV7-9|TRBJ2-5|.
CASSLGISQETQYF
TGTGCCAGCAGCTTAGGAATCAGCCAAGAGACCCAGTACTTC
>TRBD1|TRBV7-2|TRBJ1-4|once
CASSSVTGPNEKLFF
TGTGCCAGCAGCTCAGTGACAGGGCCAAATGAAAAACTGTTTTTT
>.|TRBV3-1/TRBV3-2|TRBJ1-1|.
CASSQVRGTEAFF
TGTGCCAGCAGCCAAGTGCGGGGCACTGAAGCTTTCTTT
>TRBD2|TRBV7-7|TRBJ2-1|.
CASSVGASGFVDEQFF
TGTGCTAGCAGCGTTGGGGCTAGCGGGTTTGTGGATGAGCAGTTCTTC
>TRBD1|TRBV7-9|TRBJ1-4|.
CATQGQGNEKLFF
TGTGCGACCCAAGGACAGGGGAATGAAAAACTGTTTTTT
>.|TRBV19|TRBJ1-2|.
CASSMQGAADYGYTF
TGTGCCAGTAGTATGCAAGGGGCCGCCGACTATGGCTACACCTTC
>TRBD1|TRBV5-1|TRBJ1-1|once
CASSLPGQTNEAFF
TGCGCCAGCAGCTTACCGGGACAGACGAATGAAGCTTTCTTT
>TRBD1|TRBV28|TRBJ1-1|.
CASRPTGVDEAFF
TGTGCCAGCAGGCCAACAGGGGTGGATGAAGCTTTCTTT
>.|TRBV2|TRBJ2-7|.
CASTLGAIPYEQYF
TGTGCCAGCACCCTAGGGGCCATTCCCTACGAGCAGTACTTC
>TRBD2|TRBV6-6|TRBJ2-5|.
CASSRGLAETQYF
TGTGCCAGCAGTCGAGGACTAGCCGAGACCCAGTACTTC
>.|TRBV4-1|TRBJ1-5|.
CASSLFSDQPQHF
TGCGCCAGCAGCCTTTTCAGTGATCAGCCCCAGCATTTT
>.|TRBV27|TRBJ2-7|few
CASSTPGLPLQQYF
TGTGCCAGCAGTACCCCTGGACTCCCCCTACAGCAGTACTTC
>.|TRBV5-4|TRBJ2-3|.
CASSHGGTTDTQYF
TGTGCCAGCAGCCACGGGGGAACCACAGATACGCAGTATTTT
>TRBD1|TRBV19|TRBJ1-1|.
CASDYGQGIAEAFF
TGTGCCAGTGACTACGGACAGGGGATCGCTGAAGCTTTCTTT
>.|TRBV7-2|TRBJ2-7|.
CASTLEVAAYEQYF
TGTGCCAGCACCCTAGAGGTAGCAGCGTACGAGCAGTACTTC